A single sample gave rise to the 16 T cell receptor beta chains below, sequenced in a study of tumor-infiltrating lymphocytes in primary liver carcinoma. The researchers produced TCR beta cDNA from approximately 540 ng total RNA with a constant-region primer. ARM-PCR was slightly modified, and three nested multiplex PCR rounds with it gave rise to the TCR beta libraries. Investigators reported that the first two PCR rounds, at about 11 cycles each, used TRBV1-TRBV30 forward primers with a C-beta reverse primer. From the multiplex PCR reads, TCRdb called clonotypes with MiXCR, one entry per CDR3 protein. The sample lists 70,000 to 75,000 distinct CDR3 sequences; roughly three quarters were seen once. From around 18-30 mg of unsorted bulk tissue, DNA and RNA were co-extracted together. The specimen was liver tumor tissue from sampling region 4. As to subset: tumor region T4, right-lateral pole. The receptors derive from a man in his forties with primary liver carcinoma and hepatitis B virus infection.

This clonotype was seen ten or more times. This sequence joins TRBV7-8 and TRBJ2-7; 7 bases match TRBD1. The germline CDR1 and CDR2 sequences are SGHVS and FQNEAQ. CDR3 length equals 15 residues. J was trimmed by 5 bases and V by 1 base; bases with no gene match: 8. The CDR3 loop is CASSLGQGVVHEQYF. Here the CDR3 DNA reads TGTGCCAGCAGCTTAGGGCAGGGGGTAGTTCACGAGCAGTACTTC.

This clonotype came up many times. The chain has TRBV29-1 and TRBJ1-4; D is ambiguous. Germline V gene data show CDR1 as SQVTM and CDR2 as ANQGSEA. V lost 4 bases and J lost 5, with 5 bases in between. The CDR3 is 11 residues long. CDR3 residues: CSVAKNEKLFF. The CDR3 nucleotides read TGCAGCGTTGCCAAGAATGAAAAACTGTTTTTT.

About this clonotype itself: The junction and the germline gene differ at one end; a read error may be behind it. The rearrangement uses TRBV29-1 and TRBJ2-3, with D unresolved. The CDR3 has 13 residues. Germline loops: CDR1 SQVTM, CDR2 ANQGSEA. As DNA, the CDR3 is TGCAGCGTTGGCCCAGCAGGCACAGATACGCAGTGTTTT. The encoded protein is CSVGPAGTDTQCF.

Ten or more counts support this clonotype. The V gene is TRBV10-2, the J gene TRBJ2-1, with TRBD2 identical over 8 bases. V lost 0 bases and J lost 4; bases outside the gene matches: 8. The germline CDR1 and CDR2 sequences are WSHSY and SAAADI. The CDR3 is 17 amino acids. CDR3 residues: CASSESYLAGLYNEQFF. In DNA form, the CDR3 reads TGCGCCAGCAGTGAGTCGTATCTAGCGGGTTTGTACAATGAGCAGTTCTTC.

Turning to this clonotype: An end of the junction does not agree with germline; a read error may underlie this. The chain recombines TRBV5-5 with TRBJ1-2; D not certain. The germline V gene encodes CDR1 SGHKS and CDR2 YYEKEE (reference sequence). The CDR3 totals 14 residues. CDR3 DNA sequence: TGTGTCAGGAGCTTGGAAGGCGCGAACTATGGCTACACTTTC. This translates into CVRSLEGANYGYTF.

Concerning this clonotype: At one of its ends the junction is not consistent with the germline gene, which may arise from a read error. The genes are TRBV6-6 and TRBJ1-1; D is perhaps TRBD1 (6 bases). This CDR3 contains 19 residues. Germline CDR1 reads MNHNY; CDR2 reads SVGAGI (reference sequence). CDR3: CASSYDVNREVGGFTETFF. In nucleotides, the CDR3 is TGTGCCAGCAGTTATGATGTGAACAGGGAGGTGGGTGGATTCACTGAAACTTTCTTT.

The chain combines TRBV11-2 with TRBJ2-2; D might be TRBD2 (6 bases). With 5 bases removed from V and 9 bases from J, the gap between germline ends came to 25 bases. This CDR3 region has 17 residues. CDR1 and CDR2 from the germline V gene are SGHAT and FQNNGV. In DNA form, the CDR3 reads TGTGCCAGCAGCGCGCGAGTAGCGGTCTCCCCGGCCAGGGAGCTGTTTTTT. It codes for CASSARVAVSPARELFF.

This sequence joins TRBV24-1 and TRBJ1-1; D remains ambiguous. This CDR3 has 13 amino acids. V lost 7 bases, J lost 4 bases, and 12 bases lay in between. Germline loops: CDR1 KGHDR, CDR2 SFDVKD. CDR3 sequence: CATRGPGVTEAFF. The CDR3 DNA reads TGTGCCACCAGAGGTCCAGGTGTCACTGAAGCTTTCTTT.

This chain joins TRBV7-2 and TRBJ2-7; D may correspond to TRBD1 or TRBD2 (5 bases each). Germline assignment: CDR1 SGHTA and CDR2 FQGNSA. CDR3 length: 12 residues. Between the trimmed V and J ends, which lost 11 bases and 2 bases, there was a span of 13 bases. The CDR3 nucleotides are TGTGCCGTGGGGCGGGCTCCCTACGAGCAGTACTTC. It codes for CAVGRAPYEQYF.

This chain joins TRBV11-2 and TRBJ2-2; the D gene is possibly TRBD2 (6 bases). The CDR3 has 15 residues. CDR1 and CDR2 (germline): SGHAT, FQNNGV. CDR3: CTNLPPGAYTGELFF. The CDR3 region has the DNA TGTACCAACCTCCCACCGGGAGCGTACACCGGGGAGCTGTTTTTT.

V and J are TRBV2 and TRBJ2-2; no definite D call. V was shortened by 0 bases and J by 4 bases, with 15 bases between the two germline ends. The CDR3 totals 17 residues. CDR1 and CDR2 (germline): SNHLY, FYNNEI. CDR3 sequence reads: CASSEAGVRYGTGELFF. Written as DNA, the CDR3 is TGTGCCAGCAGTGAAGCAGGAGTCCGATATGGCACCGGGGAGCTGTTTTTT.

By share of the sample, this clonotype is medium-sized. The chain has TRBV11-2 and TRBJ2-2; 7 nucleotides align to TRBD1. V lost 1 base, J lost 3 bases, and 2 bases stayed unmatched. There are 15 residues in the CDR3. CDR1 and CDR2 (germline): SGHAT, FQNNGV. The CDR3 DNA sequence: TGTGCCAGCAGCTTAGGGCAGGGGGACACCGGGGAGCTGTTTTTT. It is translated as CASSLGQGDTGELFF.

On this clonotype: One end of the junction varies from germline; a read error may be responsible. The chain links TRBV6-1 to TRBJ2-1; 8 nucleotides agree with TRBD2. Per the germline V gene, CDR1 is MNHNS and CDR2 is SASEGT. This CDR3 contains 14 residues. The CDR3, as DNA: TGTGCCAGCACCGAAGCGGGAGAAGGCAATGAGCGGTTCTTC. Amino acid sequence: CASTEAGEGNERFF.

Many counts were recorded for this clonotype. The rearrangement joins TRBV10-3 to TRBJ2-7; D perhaps matches TRBD1 (6 bases). Trimming took 6 bases from V and 5 from J, leaving 23 bases between them. Germline V gives CDR1 ENHRY, CDR2 SYGVKD. There are 16 residues in the CDR3. CDR3 bases: TGTGCCATCAGACCCCGCACGCAGGGGTTGAATCACGAGCAGTACTTC. This encodes CAIRPRTQGLNHEQYF.

Comments on this clonotype: This may come from a read error, since a much larger clone is one base off. The V and J genes are TRBV14 and TRBJ2-1; the D is unclear. Germline CDR1 SGHDN, CDR2 FVKESK. Trimming removed 4 bases at V and 12 bases at J, with 16 bases between. This CDR3 spans 13 amino acids. The CDR3 coding sequence is TGTGCCAGCAGCCCCGACCCCCGGTGCGTGCAGTTCTTC. The encoded protein is CASSPDPRCVQFF. The full variable domain, its missing parts supplied by reference TRBV14 and TRBJ2-1, is EAGVTQFPSHSVIEKGQTVTLRCDPISGHDNLYWYRRVMGKEIKFLLHFVKESKQDESGMPNNRFLAERTGGTYSTLKVQPAELEDSGVYFCASSPDPRCVQFFGPGTRLTVL.

This chain joins TRBV4-2 and TRBJ2-7, with D perhaps matching TRBD1 (6 bases). Germline V gene sequence: CDR1 LGHNA, CDR2 YNFKEQ. V was pared by 1 base and J by 5 bases, with 15 bases between. The CDR3 covers 15 residues. The CDR3 coding sequence is TGTGCCAGCAGCCAAGGTGGCAGGGGTGTCAACGAGCAGTACTTC. The encoded protein is CASSQGGRGVNEQYF.